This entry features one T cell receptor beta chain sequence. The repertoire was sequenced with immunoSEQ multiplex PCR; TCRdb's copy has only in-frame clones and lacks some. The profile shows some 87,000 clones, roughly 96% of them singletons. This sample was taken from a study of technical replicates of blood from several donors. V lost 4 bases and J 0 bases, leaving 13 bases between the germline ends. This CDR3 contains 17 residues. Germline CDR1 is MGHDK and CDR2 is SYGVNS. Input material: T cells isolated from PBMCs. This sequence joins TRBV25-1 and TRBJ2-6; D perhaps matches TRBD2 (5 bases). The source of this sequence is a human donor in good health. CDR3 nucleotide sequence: TGTGCCAGCAGTGGTTTAGAGGGAAGCTCTGGGGCCAACGTCCTGACTTTC. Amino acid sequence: CASSGLEGSSGANVLTF.